This TCR beta chain was found in a study of human T cells and chemical hapten exposure. Whole-study findings and limits: The formation of large CDR3 similarity clusters by expanded TCRs significantly exceeded that of controls.

V shed 0 bases and J 5 bases; nucleotides not matched to a gene: 2. The germline CDR1 and CDR2 sequences are LGHNA and YNFKEQ. There are 15 residues in the CDR3. The time point here: pre-sensitization, week 0. Treatment in this sample: therapeutic diphenylcyclopropenone sensitization with weekly scalp DPC. TCRdb itself ran the RACE reads through MiXCR, one entry per CDR3 protein. The table shows more than 300,000 distinct CDR3 sequences, with 4.5% to 5.5% occurring only once. This clonotype has ten or more counts. What it binds is not known. V usage is TRBV4-2 and J usage is TRBJ2-7, with 12 bases matching TRBD2. This material consisted of whole blood, taken in connection with sensitization to the hapten diphenylcyclopropenone (DPC). The origin of this receptor is a woman aged 50 to 60 with alopecia areata. Some clones in this sample may be carry-over from other donors' samples. The CDR3 is CASSQEASGRDEQYF. Written as DNA, the CDR3 is TGTGCCAGCAGCCAAGAGGCTAGCGGGAGGGACGAGCAGTACTTC.